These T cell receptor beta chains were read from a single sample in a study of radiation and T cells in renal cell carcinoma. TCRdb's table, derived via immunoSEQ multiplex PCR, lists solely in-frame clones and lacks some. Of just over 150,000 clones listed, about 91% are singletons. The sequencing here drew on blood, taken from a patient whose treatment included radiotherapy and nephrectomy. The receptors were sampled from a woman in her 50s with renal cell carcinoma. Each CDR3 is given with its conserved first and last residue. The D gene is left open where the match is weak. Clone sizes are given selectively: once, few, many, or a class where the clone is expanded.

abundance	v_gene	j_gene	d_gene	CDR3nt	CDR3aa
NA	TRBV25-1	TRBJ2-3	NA	TGTGCCAGCAGTGAATACCCGGGACGGCGCACGGATACGCAGTATTTT	CASSEYPGRRTDTQYF
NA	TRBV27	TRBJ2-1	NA	NA	CASSFARGALVVF
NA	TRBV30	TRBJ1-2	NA	TGTGTCTGGAACTCCCTGAGGAACTATGGCTACACCTTC	CVWNSLRNYGYTF
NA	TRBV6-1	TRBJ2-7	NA	TGTGCCAGCTACCGGGGAGTAAGCTCCTACGAGCAGTACTTC	CASYRGVSSYEQYF
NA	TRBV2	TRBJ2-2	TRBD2	TGTGCCAGCAGTGTCCCCCGAATTAGAGCGGGGGCCCTGAACACCGGGGAGCTGTTTTTT	CASSVPRIRAGALNTGELFF
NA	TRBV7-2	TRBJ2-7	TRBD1	TGTGCCAGCAGCCGCGACAGGGTAGGATCCTACGAGCAGTACTTC	CASSRDRVGSYEQYF
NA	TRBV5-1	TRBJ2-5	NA	TGCGCCAGCAGCTTGAGTGAGACCCAGTACTTC	CASSLSETQYF
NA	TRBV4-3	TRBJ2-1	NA	TGCGCCAGCAGCCAAGATTCGGCTTCTTACAATGAGCAGTTCTTC	CASSQDSASYNEQFF
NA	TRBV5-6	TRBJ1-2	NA	TGTGCCAGCAGCTTGGTAGGACGGGCCAACTATGGCTACACCTTC	CASSLVGRANYGYTF
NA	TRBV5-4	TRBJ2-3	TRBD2	TGTGCCAGCAGCCCGGGACTAGCAGGAGATACGCAGTATTTT	CASSPGLAGDTQYF
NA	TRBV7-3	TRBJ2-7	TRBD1	TGTGCCAGCAGCTTACTGGGACAGGGCCACGAGCAGTACTTC	CASSLLGQGHEQYF
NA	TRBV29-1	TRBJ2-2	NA	TGCAGCGTTGGCCGTGGAGGGAACACCGGGGAGCTGTTTTTT	CSVGRGGNTGELFF
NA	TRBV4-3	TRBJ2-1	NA	TGCGCCAGCAGCCAAGATCGGCAGCAGTCCTACAATGAGCAGTTCTTC	CASSQDRQQSYNEQFF
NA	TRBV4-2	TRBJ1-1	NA	TGTGCCAGCAGCCAAGTTCAGATGAACACTGAAGCTTTCTTT	CASSQVQMNTEAFF
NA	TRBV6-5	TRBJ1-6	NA	TGTGCCAGCAGTTATGGGAGACAGCCGTTCGGCACCCTCCACTTT	CASSYGRQPFGTLHF
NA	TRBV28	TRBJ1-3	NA	TGTGCCAGCAGTTTGGGGGGGCCCGGGGACACCATATATTTT	CASSLGGPGDTIYF
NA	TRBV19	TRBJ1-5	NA	TGTGCCAGTAGTATAATTTTGGATAGCAATCAGCCCCAGCATTTT	CASSIILDSNQPQHF
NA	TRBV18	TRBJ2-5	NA	TGTGCCAGCTCACCAACAGGGCAAGAGACCCAGTACTTC	CASSPTGQETQYF
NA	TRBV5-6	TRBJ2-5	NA	TGTGCCAGCAGCTTGTCTGGGGGCCAAGAGACCCAGTACTTC	CASSLSGGQETQYF
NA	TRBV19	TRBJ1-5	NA	TGTGCCAGTAGTATAGGTCCCAATCAGCCCCAGCATTTT	CASSIGPNQPQHF
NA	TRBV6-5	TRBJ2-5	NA	TGTGCCAGCAGTTACTCGCGGCGGGAGACCCAGTACTTC	CASSYSRRETQYF
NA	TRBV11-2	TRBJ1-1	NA	TGTGCCAGCAGCTTACAGCCTAACACTGAAGCTTTCTTT	CASSLQPNTEAFF
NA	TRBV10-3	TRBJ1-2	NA	TGTGCCATCAGTGAGTCACTCGGTGGGAGGGAAAACTATGGCTACACCTTC	CAISESLGGRENYGYTF
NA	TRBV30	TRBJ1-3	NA	TGTGCCTGGGACCGGGCCGCCTCTGGAAACACCATATATTTT	CAWDRAASGNTIYF
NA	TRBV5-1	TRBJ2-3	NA	TGCGCCAGCAGCCACGACACAGGTCTGATCAGGGATACGCAGTATTTT	CASSHDTGLIRDTQYF
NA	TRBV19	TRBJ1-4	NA	TGTGCCAGTAGTACCGGCAGGGAAGTAACTAATGAAAAACTGTTTTTT	CASSTGREVTNEKLFF
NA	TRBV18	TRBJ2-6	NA	TGTGCCAGCTCACTGAGGGCGGACGGGGCCAACGTCCTGACTTTC	CASSLRADGANVLTF
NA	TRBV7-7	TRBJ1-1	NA	TGTGCTAGCAGCTTTTCCGAGAACACTGAAGCTTTCTTT	CASSFSENTEAFF
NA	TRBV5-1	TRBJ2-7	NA	TGCGCCAGCAAGTTTTGGGCGGGCGTCCGACGGGAATCTTACGAGCAGTACTTC	CASKFWAGVRRESYEQYF
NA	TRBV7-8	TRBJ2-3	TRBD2	TGTGCCAGCAGCTTAGTGGGGCTAGCGGGGGGAGATACGCAGTATTTT	CASSLVGLAGGDTQYF
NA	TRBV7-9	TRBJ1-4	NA	TGTGCCAGCAGCTTAGATGGTGCAACTAATGAAAAACTGTTTTTT	CASSLDGATNEKLFF
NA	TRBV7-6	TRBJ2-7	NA	TGTGCCAGCAGCTTACACGAGACAGATTCCCTTGGCGTCCCTTACGAGCAGTACTTC	CASSLHETDSLGVPYEQYF
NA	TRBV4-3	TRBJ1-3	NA	TGCGCCAGCAGCCAAGTGTATAAGACTGGAAACACCATATATTTT	CASSQVYKTGNTIYF
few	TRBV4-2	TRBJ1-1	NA	TGTGCCAGCAGCCAAGATAGTATTACTTCGGGACCTTTT	CASSQDSITSGPF
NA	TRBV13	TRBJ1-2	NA	TGTGCCAGCAGCTCCAGACAGTCCCATTCTTATGGCTACACCTTC	CASSSRQSHSYGYTF
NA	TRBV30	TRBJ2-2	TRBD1	TGTGCCTGGACCGGCCGAGCAGGGGGAAACGGGGAGCTGTTTTTT	CAWTGRAGGNGELFF
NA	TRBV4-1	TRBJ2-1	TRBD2	TGCGCCAGCAGCCAAGAGGGTCTAGCGGGGGGGAGCAATGAGCAGTTCTTC	CASSQEGLAGGSNEQFF
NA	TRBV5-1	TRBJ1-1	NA	TGCGCCAGCAGCTTCGAAGCTTTCTTT	CASSFEAFF
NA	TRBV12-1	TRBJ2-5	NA	TGTGCCAGCAGTTGGGGACTAGCGGGGGGGCCGGAGACCCAGTACTTC	CASSWGLAGGPETQYF
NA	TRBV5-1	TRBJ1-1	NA	TGCGCCAGCAGCTTGGGGGGGCGGAACACTGAAGCTTTCTTT	CASSLGGRNTEAFF
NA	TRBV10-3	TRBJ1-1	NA	TGTGCCATCAGTGAGTCTGGTCCTGCGAACACTGAAGCTTTCTTT	CAISESGPANTEAFF
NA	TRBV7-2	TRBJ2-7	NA	TGTGCCAGCAGCTTAGAGGGTAGCATCTACGAGCAGTACTTC	CASSLEGSIYEQYF
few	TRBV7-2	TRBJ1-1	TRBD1	TGTGCCAGCAGGACAGGGTTGAACACTGAAGCTTTCTTT	CASRTGLNTEAFF
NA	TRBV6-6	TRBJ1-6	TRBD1	TGTGCCAGCAGTTACTCGGGGACAGGGAAATCACCCCTCCACTTT	CASSYSGTGKSPLHF
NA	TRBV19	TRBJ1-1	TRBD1	TGTGCCAGTAGTCTCCTGGGGACAGCGAACACTGAAGCTTTCTTT	CASSLLGTANTEAFF
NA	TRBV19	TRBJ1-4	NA	TGTGCCAGTAGTATCGGGGCGTCGGCAACTAATGAAAAACTGTTTTTT	CASSIGASATNEKLFF
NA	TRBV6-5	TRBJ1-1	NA	TGTGCCAGCAGTTACTCGAAGAACACTGAAGCTTTCTTT	CASSYSKNTEAFF
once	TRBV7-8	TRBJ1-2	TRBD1	TGTGCCAGCAGTTCAAACCAGGGGGCGCTTGGCTACACCTTC	CASSSNQGALGYTF
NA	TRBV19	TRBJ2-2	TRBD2	TGTGCCAGTACTTCAGCGGGGCGGAACACCGGGGAGCTGTTTTTT	CASTSAGRNTGELFF
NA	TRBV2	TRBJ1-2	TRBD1	TGTGCCAGCAGTGATGCGGGGGACAGTTTCTATGGCTACACCTTC	CASSDAGDSFYGYTF
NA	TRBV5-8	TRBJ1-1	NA	TGTGCCAGCAGCCCCGGTTGGGACTCAAGGGGTGATACTGAAGCTTTCTTT	CASSPGWDSRGDTEAFF
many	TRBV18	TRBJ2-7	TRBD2	TGTGCCAGCTCCCTCAGTACGGGGAGCGGGAACTACGAGCAGTACTTC	CASSLSTGSGNYEQYF
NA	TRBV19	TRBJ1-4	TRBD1	TGTGCCAGTAGTGCAACCGGGACAGGGATTGAAAAACTGTTTTTT	CASSATGTGIEKLFF
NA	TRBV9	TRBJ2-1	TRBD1	TGTGCCAGCAGCTTTCGACAGGGGGCCTCCTACAATGAGCAGTTCTTC	CASSFRQGASYNEQFF
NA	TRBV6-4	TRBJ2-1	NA	TGTGCCAGCAGTACCCCCCCGGAGAGCTCCTACAATGAGCAGTTCTTC	CASSTPPESSYNEQFF
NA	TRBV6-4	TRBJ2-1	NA	TGTGCCAGCAGTGATAGACTGGGGGGATCCTACAATGAGCAGTTCTTC	CASSDRLGGSYNEQFF
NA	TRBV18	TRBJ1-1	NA	TGTGCCAGCTCACCACCGGACATTATGAACACTGAAGCTTTCTTT	CASSPPDIMNTEAFF